The sequence of this T cell receptor (beta chain) was determined in a study of OX40 agonist ivuxolimab in advanced cancers. Study as a whole: In this cohort, patients received ivuxolimab, an agonistic anti-OX40 (CD134) antibody.

General observations from the study: In the 0.1-3.0 mg/kg groups, partial responders showed among the lowest expansion. CD8+ T cells (on average) carried more expanded clones than CD4+ T cells. Low normalized T-cell clonal expansion also characterized some of the nonresponders.

Sequenced by immunoSEQ multiplex PCR; TCRdb stores in-frame clones only, minus some. The sample contains about 73,000 clones, around 83% of which appear only once. Germline values: CDR1 KGHSH, CDR2 LQKENI. V was clipped by 3 bases and J by 3 bases, with 15 bases between them. The CDR3 length is 16 residues. Details on this clone: What it recognizes is unknown.

The sequence derives from an adult with an advanced solid tumor such as melanoma, head and neck, liver or kidney cancer. Here the sequenced sample was CD4+ or CD8+ T cells sorted from blood, taken in a trial of the OX40 agonist ivuxolimab. V and J are TRBV18 and TRBJ2-1, with D perhaps matching TRBD1 (6 bases). CDR3 loop: CASSPSTGRVYNEQFF. CDR3 bases: TGTGCCAGCTCACCTTCTACAGGGAGAGTCTACAATGAGCAGTTCTTC.